One and the same sample provided the 25 T cell receptor beta chains below, sequenced in a study of blood T cell repertoires in COVID-19. Here immunoSEQ multiplex PCR was the method, and the copy in TCRdb shows in-frame clones only, minus some. The sample has a few hundred thousand clones; around 90% are singletons. Sequenced material: peripheral blood. The source is a woman aged 50 to 65 with COVID-19, enrolled during active disease.

V gene TRBV5-1 combines with J gene TRBJ2-1; 10 bases align to TRBD2. The ends lost 7 bases at V and 0 bases at J; junction bases unmatched: 16. Germline CDR1 SGHRS, CDR2 YFSETQ. The CDR3 runs 19 residues. The CDR3 DNA sequence: TGCGCCAGCTCGTCAGCTAGCGGGAGTTCCTCTTCCTCCTACAATGAGCAGTTCTTC. It yields the protein CASSSASGSSSSSYNEQFF. The complete variable domain, with remaining parts taken from reference TRBV5-1 and TRBJ2-1, reads KAGVTQTPRYLIKTRGQQVTLSCSPISGHRSVSWYQQTPGQGLQFLFEYFSETQRNKGNFPGRFSGRQFSNSRSEMNVSTLELGDSALYLCASSSASGSSSSSYNEQFFGPGTRLTVL.

The V and J genes are TRBV28 and TRBJ1-1, with 10 bases identical to TRBD1. Trimming at V came to 6 bases and at J to 5 bases, leaving 6 bases not matched to a gene. CDR3 size: 14 residues. Germline V gene lookup returns CDR1 MDHEN and CDR2 SYDVKM. CDR3 nucleotide sequence: TGTGCCAGCAGCCAGGACAGGGGGGGGACTGAAGCTTTCTTT. Encoded protein: CASSQDRGGTEAFF.

This rearrangement joins TRBV5-1 to TRBJ2-1; D is possibly TRBD2 (6 bases). The germline V and J ends were trimmed by 2 bases and 6 bases, with 15 bases remaining between them. The germline V gene has CDR1 SGHRS and CDR2 YFSETQ. The CDR3 consists of 15 residues. Here the CDR3 reads CASSFSGEATNEQFF. For the CDR3, the DNA is TGCGCCAGCAGCTTTAGTGGGGAGGCCACCAATGAGCAGTTCTTC. Supplemented by reference TRBV5-1 and TRBJ2-1, the full variable domain reads KAGVTQTPRYLIKTRGQQVTLSCSPISGHRSVSWYQQTPGQGLQFLFEYFSETQRNKGNFPGRFSGRQFSNSRSEMNVSTLELGDSALYLCASSFSGEATNEQFFGPGTRLTVL.

The chain links TRBV28 to TRBJ1-1; 7 bases align to TRBD1. The J segment lost 1 base and the V segment lost 7 bases, leaving 9 bases of the junction unmatched. Per the germline V gene, CDR1 is MDHEN and CDR2 is SYDVKM. The CDR3 contains 15 residues. The CDR3 DNA is TGTGCCAGCACCGGACAGGTAATTTGGAACACTGAAGCTTTCTTT. Translation gives CASTGQVIWNTEAFF.

This chain connects TRBV11-3 to TRBJ2-3, with TRBD2 matching 11 bases. The CDR3 loop spans 15 amino acids. CDR1 is SGHNT, CDR2 YENEEA, per germline. Germline trimming cut 5 bases from V and 2 bases from J; bases unmatched to any gene: 3. The CDR3 here is CASSPSGRSTDTQYF. The CDR3 DNA is TGTGCCAGCAGCCCTAGCGGGAGGTCCACAGATACGCAGTATTTT.

The chain joins TRBV30 to TRBJ1-2; no definite D call. Between the trimmed V and J ends, which lost 3 bases and 4 bases, there was a span of 9 bases. The CDR3 consists of 12 residues. Germline lookup yields CDR1 GTSNPN and CDR2 SVGIG (reference sequence). The DNA for the CDR3 is TGTGCCTGGAGACGGGGAATCTATGGCTACACCTTC. Translated, it gives CAWRRGIYGYTF.

This chain connects TRBV12-3 or TRBV12-4 to TRBJ1-5; D not certain. Trimming left V 2 bases short and J 2 bases short, with 4 bases between. The CDR3 runs 13 residues. CDR3 residues: CASSLQGNQPQHF. The CDR3 DNA sequence: TGTGCCAGCAGTTTACAGGGCAATCAGCCCCAGCATTTT.

The chain carries TRBV5-1 and TRBJ2-1; weak D call: TRBD2 (6 bases). V lost 0 bases, J lost 1 base, and 11 bases lay in between. The length of the CDR3 is 16 residues. The germline V gene has CDR1 SGHRS and CDR2 YFSETQ. The CDR3 nucleotides are TGCGCCAGCAGCTTGGATCCGGGACTTTCCTACAATGAGCAGTTCTTC. Translated, it gives CASSLDPGLSYNEQFF. Using reference TRBV5-1 and TRBJ2-1 for the parts outside the CDR3, the full variable domain is KAGVTQTPRYLIKTRGQQVTLSCSPISGHRSVSWYQQTPGQGLQFLFEYFSETQRNKGNFPGRFSGRQFSNSRSEMNVSTLELGDSALYLCASSLDPGLSYNEQFFGPGTRLTVL.

The chain links TRBV3-1 (or the pseudogene TRBV3-2) to TRBJ2-6, with D unclear. This CDR3 has 18 amino acids. Germline V lookup: CDR1 LGHDT, CDR2 YNNKEL (reference sequence). Trimming removed 4 bases at V and 0 bases at J, with 16 bases between. CDR3 protein: CASSLLRSPSSGANVLTF. In DNA, the CDR3 is TGTGCCAGCAGCCTTCTACGATCCCCGAGCTCTGGGGCCAACGTCCTGACTTTC.

The V and J genes are TRBV11-3 and TRBJ1-2, with 9 bases fitting TRBD1. The germline gives CDR1 SGHNT, CDR2 YENEEA. The CDR3 is made up of 15 amino acids. V dropped 8 bases and J dropped 3; count of bases not matched to a gene: 10. The CDR3 bases are TGTGCCAGCGGCCCGGGACAGGGTTACGACTATGGCTACACCTTC. Translation gives CASGPGQGYDYGYTF.

The gene calls are TRBV5-5 and TRBJ1-6; D perhaps matches TRBD1 (6 bases). Trimming took 3 bases from V and 7 from J, leaving 11 bases between them. The CDR3 covers 14 residues. Germline V lookup: CDR1 SGHKS, CDR2 YYEKEE (reference sequence). CDR3 bases: TGTGCCAGCAGCTCATTTGGGGGCAATTCACCCCTCCACTTT. Translating gives CASSSFGGNSPLHF.

The CDR3 DNA is TGTGCCAGCTCCCTTGGGGGGGGAGGGTCCTACAATGAGCAGTTCTTC. The encoded protein is CASSLGGGGSYNEQFF. This chain links TRBV7-9 with TRBJ2-1; 7 positions match TRBD2. V shed 8 bases and J 1 base; nucleotides not matched to a gene: 11. CDR3 length: 16 amino acids. The germline CDR1 and CDR2 sequences are SEHNR and FQNEAQ (reference sequence).

The gene calls are TRBV11-2 and TRBJ2-3, with 10 positions matching TRBD2. V lost 2 bases, J lost 2 bases, and 1 base stayed unmatched. Germline V gene lookup returns CDR1 SGHAT and CDR2 FQNNGV. This CDR3 has 15 residues. CDR3 nucleotide sequence: TGTGCCAGCAGCTTAACTAGCGGGACCACAGATACGCAGTATTTT. Amino acid sequence: CASSLTSGTTDTQYF.

The rearrangement joins TRBV29-1 to TRBJ1-2; maybe TRBD1 (5 bases). Germline V gene lookup returns CDR1 SQVTM and CDR2 ANQGSEA. V lost 7 bases, J lost 6 bases, and 12 bases lay in between. There are 11 residues in the CDR3. The CDR3 sequence: CSAQGLDGYTF. The CDR3 nucleotides read TGCAGCGCGCAGGGTTTGGATGGCTACACCTTC.

This chain uses TRBV4-3 with TRBJ2-7; TRBD2 is a possible D gene (5 bases). With 4 bases removed from V and 0 bases from J, the gap between germline ends came to 10 bases. The germline V gene encodes CDR1 LGHNA and CDR2 YSLEER. The CDR3 runs 14 residues. Here the CDR3 DNA reads TGCGCCAGCAGCCCCTTTCGGGACTCCTACGAGCAGTACTTC. Protein: CASSPFRDSYEQYF.

The J gene is TRBJ2-3, the V gene TRBV14, with D tentatively TRBD2 (5 bases). Germline CDR1 reads SGHDN; CDR2 reads FVKESK. The CDR3 runs 13 residues. The V and J ends lost 2 bases and 2 bases respectively, with 5 bases between them. The CDR3: CASSQRDTDTQYF. The CDR3 nucleotides are TGTGCCAGCAGCCAACGGGACACAGATACGCAGTATTTT.

The gene calls are TRBV20-1 and TRBJ2-7, with D possibly matching TRBD1 (5 bases). V was pared by 4 bases and J by 1 base, with 11 bases between. The CDR3 is 13 residues long. Germline V CDR1 and CDR2: DFQATT, SNEGSKA (reference sequence). The CDR3 here is CSATDRFSYEQYF. The CDR3, as DNA: TGCAGTGCTACTGACAGATTTTCCTACGAGCAGTACTTC.

The chain joins TRBV4-3 to TRBJ2-5; perhaps TRBD2 as D (5 bases). The CDR3 is made up of 14 amino acids. The V end was cut by 0 bases, the J end by 5 bases, with 10 bases between. Germline V lookup: CDR1 LGHNA, CDR2 YSLEER. Here the CDR3 reads CASSQDRSGETQYF. The CDR3 DNA is TGCGCCAGCAGCCAAGATCGCAGCGGCGAGACCCAGTACTTC.

The chain joins TRBV7-9 to TRBJ2-7, with D maybe TRBD2 (6 bases). Trimming pared 5 bases from V and 5 bases from J, leaving 16 bases between. The germline gives CDR1 SEHNR, CDR2 FQNEAQ (reference sequence). The CDR3 has 14 residues. CDR3 nucleotide sequence: TGTGCCAGCAGCACAACCCGGGGGTTCAACGAGCAGTACTTC. This sequence encodes CASSTTRGFNEQYF.

The genes are TRBV11-2 and TRBJ2-7; weak D call: TRBD2 (7 bases). Trimming shortened V by 6 bases and J by 3 bases, and 18 bases separated the two germline ends. Looked up from germline, CDR1 is SGHAT and CDR2 is FQNNGV. CDR3 length: 15 amino acids. CDR3 DNA sequence: TGTGCCAGCAGAACCCCCGGGGGGCGCGGCTACGAGCAGTACTTC. It encodes CASRTPGGRGYEQYF.

This chain uses TRBV5-4 with TRBJ2-5; 15 bases are shared with TRBD2. The germline gives CDR1 SGHNT, CDR2 YYREEE (reference sequence). With 5 bases clipped from V and 5 bases from J, the junction kept 4 bases outside the gene matches. The CDR3 contains 15 residues. The CDR3 protein is CASSGTSGRSETQYF. The DNA of the CDR3 is TGTGCCAGCAGTGGGACTAGCGGGAGGTCGGAGACCCAGTACTTC. Based on the CDR3 plus reference TRBV5-4 and TRBJ2-5, the full variable domain is ETGVTQSPTHLIKTRGQQVTLRCSSQSGHNTVSWYQQALGQGPQFIFQYYREEENGRGNFPPRFSGLQFPNYSSELNVNALELDDSALYLCASSGTSGRSETQYFGPGTRLLVL.

The chain couples TRBV5-8 to TRBJ1-5; a weak D match, TRBD1 (5 bases). Germline-derived CDR1 and CDR2 are SGHTS and YDEGEE. CDR3 size: 16 residues. Trimming removed 0 bases at V and 6 bases at J, with 16 bases between. The CDR3 protein is CASSLGFLGEAQPQHF. Here the CDR3 DNA reads TGTGCCAGCAGCTTGGGGTTCTTAGGGGAGGCTCAGCCCCAGCATTTT.

The chain couples TRBV19 to TRBJ1-1, with D hard to call. Trimming removed 2 bases from V and 4 bases from J, with 17 bases in between. Germline V gives CDR1 LNHDA, CDR2 SQIVND (reference sequence). This CDR3 is built from 16 residues. This CDR3 is CASSISNLNSRTEAFF. CDR3 DNA: TGTGCCAGTAGTATATCCAACTTAAACTCGCGCACTGAAGCTTTCTTT. The complete variable domain, with remaining parts taken from reference TRBV19 and TRBJ1-1, reads DGGITQSPKYLFRKEGQNVTLSCEQNLNHDAMYWYRQDPGQGLRLIYYSQIVNDFQKGDIAEGYSVSREKKESFPLTVTSAQKNPTAFYLCASSISNLNSRTEAFFGQGTRLTVV.

The V call is TRBV24-1, the J call TRBJ2-1, with D possibly matching TRBD2 (6 bases). There are 13 residues in the CDR3. Germline CDR1 reads KGHDR; CDR2 reads SFDVKD. Trimming left V 4 bases short and J 12 bases short, with 15 bases between. CDR3 sequence: CATSDPIRRGQFF. In nucleotides, the CDR3 is TGTGCCACCAGTGACCCAATTCGGCGGGGGCAGTTCTTC.

This chain uses TRBV19 with TRBJ1-5, with 7 positions matching TRBD1. Per the germline V gene, CDR1 is LNHDA and CDR2 is SQIVND (reference sequence). With V trimmed by 4 bases and J by 6 bases, 6 bases remained unmatched. CDR3 length: 14 residues. In nucleotides, the CDR3 is TGTGCCAGTAGTACCGGGACAGCCTTTCAGCCCCAGCATTTT. This gives the protein CASSTGTAFQPQHF.